This TCR beta chain was profiled in a study of OX40 agonist ivuxolimab in advanced cancers. This clone was detected once. Assay: immunoSEQ multiplex PCR; the TCRdb copy retains only in-frame clones and omits some. The sample yields fewer than 65,000 clones, less than 85% seen once. Per the germline V gene, CDR1 is MNHEY and CDR2 is SMNVEV (reference sequence). The CDR3 has 15 residues. The V gene lost 5 bases and the J gene lost 0 bases, with 8 bases spanning the gap. The chain joins TRBV27 to TRBJ2-6; D unresolved. The receptor was derived from an adult with an advanced solid tumor such as melanoma, head and neck, liver or kidney cancer. This specimen consisted of CD4+ or CD8+ T cells sorted from blood, obtained in a trial of the OX40 agonist ivuxolimab. The chain's CDR3 is CASSLTFSGANVLTF. CDR3 DNA: TGTGCCAGCAGTCTCACCTTCTCTGGGGCCAACGTCCTGACTTTC.